This TCR beta chain comes out of a study of cytomegalovirus exposure and HLA in healthy donors. Study results and limitations: For TCR beta chains, V- and J-gene trimming was later linked to a missense DCLRE1C variant. Later on, analysis showed that most CMV-associated TCR beta chains appeared to be HLA-restricted.

Amplification used 60 Vbeta primers and 13 Jbeta primers. In the authors' workflow: Around 10 million of the 80 million or so unique TCR beta chains counted in a later analysis were shared. Produced via immunoSEQ multiplex PCR; TCRdb's table is partial and in-frame only. The V and J calls and clone size come from that table; D and trimming were worked out from the DNA. The sample includes around 100,000 clones, under 80% seen only once; the top ten take over 3.5%. Remarks on this clone: No antigen is known for it.

Trimming shortened V by 1 base and J by 6 bases, and 7 bases separated the two germline ends. Germline CDR1 reads GTSNPN; CDR2 reads SVGIG (reference sequence). The CDR3 runs 12 residues. Sequencing was performed on PBMCs. The J gene is TRBJ2-1, the V gene TRBV30, with TRBD1 as a possible D gene (6 bases). The clonotype originates from a woman between 45 and 60 years old in good health and CMV-seropositive. CDR3 amino acids: CAWSAGVNEQFF. The CDR3 bases are TGTGCCTGGAGTGCAGGGGTCAATGAGCAGTTCTTC.